This TCR beta chain was identified in a study of shared clonotypes between healthy human individuals. Study as a whole: Per donor, three plates held CD4 naive cells, three held CD4 memory, two held CD8 naive and one held CD8 memory. Whole-study results and caveats: Clonotype sharing across a few donors was observed for roughly 5% of naive CD4 clonotypes. Generally, naive subsets came out with larger estimated richness than memory subsets.

Worth noting for this clone: Its antigen is not known.

The DNA input per sorted-subset replicate PCR was roughly 0.2 ug, corresponding to 30,000 or so T cell genomes. Sequenced by immunoSEQ multiplex PCR; TCRdb stores in-frame clones only, minus some. Seen here are some 1 million clones, around 74% observed once, and the top ten hold approximately 1.5%. The sample taken for sequencing was memory CD4+ T cells sorted from blood. Subset described: CD45RA-negative fraction. The clonotype was recovered from a man younger than 35 in good health.

CDR3 DNA: TGTGCCAGCAAGGACATATTTAGCTATGGCTACACCTTC. Translating gives CASKDIFSYGYTF. The chain has TRBV2 and TRBJ1-2; D perhaps matches TRBD1 (5 bases). This CDR3 has 13 amino acids. Looked up from germline, CDR1 is SNHLY and CDR2 is FYNNEI. V dropped 7 bases and J dropped 4 bases, with 13 bases sitting between them.